The present TCR beta chain was sequenced within a study of monozygotic twins with cystic fibrosis. The data were produced by immunoSEQ multiplex PCR, yet TCRdb's version contains in-frame clones alone and is incomplete. The repertoire has fewer than 11,000 clones, over 99% of them found once; the top ten carry about 0.41%. J lost 4 bases, V lost 3 bases, and 11 bases had no gene match. CDR3 length: 17 amino acids. The germline V gene has CDR1 LGHNT and CDR2 FRNRAP. The TCR originated in a man aged 18-30 years with cystic fibrosis. The V and J genes are TRBV12-5 and TRBJ2-2; 7 nucleotides align to TRBD1. The sample consisted of blood. The CDR3 is CASGFAGGPRGTGELFF. Written as DNA, the CDR3 is TGTGCTAGTGGTTTTGCAGGGGGTCCTAGGGGCACCGGGGAGCTGTTTTTT.